This T cell receptor beta chain was captured in a study of cytomegalovirus exposure and HLA in healthy donors. Study-level points and caveats: Under in vitro conditions, a few CMV-associated chains were confirmed as specific for CMV antigens.

The V gene's germline CDR1 is SGHAT and CDR2 FQNNGV. Trimming removed 5 bases at V and 4 bases at J, with 17 bases between. This CDR3 has 15 residues. Primers for the PCR totalled 60 Vbeta and 13 Jbeta. Some clones are missing from TCRdb's copy, which holds only in-frame ones; the method was immunoSEQ multiplex PCR. The sample contains around 150,000 clones, over 60% of which appear only once. Turning to this clone: Antigen unknown.

The rearrangement uses TRBV11-2 and TRBJ1-1, with D possibly being TRBD1 (6 bases). The receptor comes from a male donor in good health and CMV-seronegative. Sequencing input: PBMCs. CDR3 sequence reads: CASSTRWGGFTEAFF. Written as DNA, the CDR3 is TGTGCCAGCAGCACGAGGTGGGGGGGCTTCACTGAAGCTTTCTTT.